The 29 T cell receptor beta chains given below trace back to one sample, sequenced in a study of CD8 T cells in ankylosing spondylitis. One entry per CDR3 protein results from TCRdb running MiXCR on the 5' RACE reads. The sample includes about 24,000 distinct CDR3 sequences, over 10% of them seen just once. Source material: blood. These receptors came from a male donor with ankylosing spondylitis or in good health (not recorded which).

V and J are TRBV5-1 and TRBJ2-2; D uncertain. There are 16 residues in the CDR3. V lost 0 bases, J lost 2 bases, and 11 bases lay in between. Germline loops: CDR1 SGHRS, CDR2 YFSETQ. The CDR3 is CASSLGVRPNTGELFF. CDR3 bases: TGCGCCAGCAGCTTGGGGGTTAGGCCAAACACCGGGGAGCTGTTTTTT.

This clonotype was counted a few times. The chain recombines TRBV7-9 with TRBJ2-1; 7 nucleotides match TRBD2. Germline-derived CDR1 and CDR2 are SEHNR and FQNEAQ (reference sequence). The length of the CDR3 is 16 residues. Losses at the gene ends were 4 bases for V and 0 bases for J; bases not matched to a gene: 6. The CDR3 DNA reads TGTGCCAGCAGCTCTCGGGGAGGGAACTCCTACAATGAGCAGTTCTTC. Translated, it gives CASSSRGGNSYNEQFF.

This clonotype has a count of ten or more. The J gene is TRBJ1-6, the V gene TRBV20-1; D gene ambiguous. The germline CDR1 and CDR2 sequences are DFQATT and SNEGSKA (reference sequence). The CDR3 sequence is 12 residues long. Trimming cost V 0 bases and J 13 bases, with 10 bases left between them. This chain's CDR3 is CSAREVNGPLHF. DNA of the CDR3: TGCAGTGCTAGAGAGGTCAATGGCCCCCTCCACTTT.

This clonotype was seen repeatedly, ten times or more. CDR3 residues: CASSQDRRGAWTDTQYF. The DNA for the CDR3 is TGCGCCAGCAGCCAGGACAGGAGGGGAGCGTGGACAGATACGCAGTATTTT. This rearrangement joins TRBV4-3 to TRBJ2-3, with D possibly TRBD1 on 7 matching bases. Germline CDR1 is LGHNA and CDR2 is YSLEER. The CDR3 covers 17 residues. V lost 3 bases and J 3 bases, leaving 19 bases between the germline ends.

This clonotype appeared a few times. The chain links TRBV4-2 to TRBJ1-4, with 7 bases aligning to TRBD1. CDR3 length equals 18 residues. The trim removed 0 bases at V and 1 base at J, leaving 8 bases unmatched. The V gene's germline CDR1 is LGHNA and CDR2 YNFKEQ. The DNA of the CDR3 is TGTGCCAGCAGCCAAGATCCCCAGGGACAGATAACTAATGAAAAACTGTTTTTT. The encoded protein is CASSQDPQGQITNEKLFF.

In its sample, this clonotype was seen a few times. This rearrangement joins TRBV20-1 to TRBJ2-5, with 9 nucleotides matching TRBD2. Per germline, CDR1 DFQATT and CDR2 SNEGSKA (reference sequence). The CDR3 consists of 13 residues. Trimming took 5 bases from V and 9 from J; bases not matched to a gene: 10. CDR3 residues: CSADRTSVGAQYF. As DNA, the CDR3 is TGCAGTGCTGATCGGACTAGCGTGGGCGCCCAGTACTTC.

The V call is TRBV12-3 or TRBV12-4, the J call TRBJ1-2, with 10 positions matching TRBD1. The CDR3 is 13 amino acids. The ends lost 8 bases at V and 8 bases at J; junction bases unmatched: 8. In DNA, the CDR3 is TGTGCCAGCCGCCGACAGGGGGCGGGGGGCTACACCTTC. It is translated as CASRRQGAGGYTF.

The V and J genes are TRBV7-9 and TRBJ2-2, with a possible D match to TRBD2 (6 bases). Germline CDR1 and CDR2: SEHNR and FQNEAQ (reference sequence). The V gene lost 6 bases and the J gene lost 2 bases, with 10 bases spanning the gap. The CDR3 is 14 residues long. The CDR3 sequence: CASRGGANTGELFF. The CDR3 DNA reads as TGTGCCAGCAGGGGGGGAGCAAACACCGGGGAGCTGTTTTTT. Complete variable domain (other parts from reference TRBV7-9 and TRBJ2-2): DTGVSQNPRHKITKRGQNVTFRCDPISEHNRLYWYRQTLGQGPEFLTYFQNEAQLEKSRLLSDRFSAERPKGSFSTLEIQRTEQGDSAMYLCASRGGANTGELFFGEGSRLTVL.

This clonotype has only a few counts. This may be a read error, as it is one base from a much larger clone. The chain links TRBV14 to TRBJ2-7; the D is unclear. The V gene's germline CDR1 is SGHDN and CDR2 FVKESK. The ends were cut back, 1 base at V and 6 bases at J, with 4 bases in the middle. The CDR3 spans 11 residues. The CDR3 coding sequence is TGTGCCAGCAGCCAAGGGGGCGAGCAGTACTTC. Protein sequence: CASSQGGEQYF.

This clonotype was seen repeatedly, ten times or more. V gene TRBV7-8 combines with J gene TRBJ1-5, with D uncertain. CDR3 length: 14 amino acids. Germline CDR1 reads SGHVS; CDR2 reads FQNEAQ. V lost 4 bases and J 8 bases, leaving 15 bases between the germline ends. DNA for the CDR3: TGTGCCAGCAGCTGGGCCGGAGGATCAGAGCCCCAGCATTTT. Protein sequence: CASSWAGGSEPQHF.

This clonotype was seen ten or more times. This chain connects TRBV28 to TRBJ1-1; 12 nucleotides agree with TRBD1. With 5 bases clipped from V and 9 bases from J, the junction kept 10 bases outside the gene matches. Germline V gene lookup returns CDR1 MDHEN and CDR2 SYDVKM. The CDR3 sequence is 15 residues long. CDR3 DNA sequence: TGTGCCAGCAGTGCTACCGGGACAGGGGGCGGAAAAGCTTTCTTT. It is translated as CASSATGTGGGKAFF.

Regarding this clonotype: A much bigger clone sits one base away, suggesting this may be a read error. The gene calls are TRBV6-6 and TRBJ2-4; D not resolved. The CDR3 loop spans 16 amino acids. V was trimmed by 6 bases and J by 2 bases, leaving 17 bases between them. Germline values: CDR1 MNHNY, CDR2 SVGAGI (reference sequence). The CDR3 nucleotides are TGTGCCAGCAGCCCTAAGTCCGCCCTAACCAAAAACATTCAGTACTTC. It encodes CASSPKSALTKNIQYF.

This chain joins TRBV7-6 and TRBJ2-1; D gene unclear. The CDR3 runs 15 residues. CDR1 and CDR2 from the germline V gene are SGHVS and FNYEAQ. V was pared by 0 bases and J by 4 bases, with 10 bases between. In nucleotides, the CDR3 is TGTGCCAGCAGCTTAGCGCAGCTAGAGTACAATGAGCAGTTCTTC. Its protein product is CASSLAQLEYNEQFF.

In its sample, this clonotype was seen many times. V and J are TRBV5-1 and TRBJ1-3; D not resolved. The length of the CDR3 is 15 residues. Trimming shortened V by 0 bases and J by 0 bases, and 7 bases separated the two germline ends. Germline loops: CDR1 SGHRS, CDR2 YFSETQ. The CDR3 spells CASSLGRSSGNTIYF. Here the CDR3 DNA reads TGCGCCAGCAGCTTGGGACGGAGCTCTGGAAACACCATATATTTT.

The CDR3 is CASTKGAGQGPMNTEAFF. The CDR3, as DNA: TGTGCCAGCACCAAAGGGGCGGGACAGGGACCGATGAACACTGAAGCTTTCTTT. This rearrangement joins TRBV7-8 to TRBJ1-1; 9 nucleotides align to TRBD1. V lost 7 bases, J lost 0 bases, and 15 bases stayed unmatched. The CDR3 is made up of 18 amino acids. Germline V gene sequence: CDR1 SGHVS, CDR2 FQNEAQ.

This clonotype was counted at least ten times. The J gene is TRBJ2-7, the V gene TRBV5-4, with a weak D call TRBD2 (6 bases). Per the germline V gene, CDR1 is SGHNT and CDR2 is YYREEE (reference sequence). Trimming left V 4 bases short and J 4 bases short, with 15 bases between. The CDR3 is made up of 14 amino acids. CDR3 bases: TGTGCCAGCAGCCCAAGTGGAGGGGAATACGAGCAGTACGTC. It encodes CASSPSGGEYEQYV.

The V and J genes are TRBV20-1 and TRBJ2-7, with D perhaps matching TRBD2 (5 bases). In germline, CDR1 is DFQATT, CDR2 SNEGSKA (reference sequence). The CDR3 runs to 13 residues. The V and J ends lost 6 bases and 2 bases respectively, with 14 bases between them. In DNA form, the CDR3 reads TGCAGTGCCCTCGCGCGGGCCACCTACGAGCAGTACTTC. This encodes CSALARATYEQYF.

A few counts support this clonotype. The V and J genes are TRBV7-6 and TRBJ2-2; 16 bases are a match to TRBD2. Germline CDR1 and CDR2: SGHVS and FNYEAQ. V trimming: 4 bases; J trimming: 5 bases; junction bases outside the gene matches: 4. The CDR3 covers 17 residues. Here the CDR3 reads CASSSGLAGGPTGELFF. In DNA form, the CDR3 reads TGTGCCAGCAGCTCGGGACTAGCGGGAGGGCCGACCGGGGAGCTGTTTTTT. Based on the CDR3 plus reference TRBV7-6 and TRBJ2-2, the full variable domain is GAGVSQSPRYKVTKRGQDVALRCDPISGHVSLYWYRQALGQGPEFLTYFNYEAQQDKSGLPNDRFSAERPEGSISTLTIQRTEQRDSAMYRCASSSGLAGGPTGELFFGEGSRLTVL.

Ten or more counts support this clonotype. This chain links TRBV29-1 with TRBJ2-3; the match to TRBD1 covers 10 bases. This CDR3 has 11 residues. The J segment lost 13 bases and the V segment lost 6 bases, leaving 7 bases of the junction unmatched. CDR1 and CDR2 from the germline V gene are SQVTM and ANQGSEA. CDR3 nucleotide sequence: TGCAGCGTATGGACAGGGGGTTATAAGTATTTT. This gives the protein CSVWTGGYKYF.

The V gene is TRBV12-3 or TRBV12-4, the J gene TRBJ2-1; TRBD2 aligns across 7 bases. V was clipped by 5 bases and J by 2 bases; unmatched bases: 6. The CDR3 loop spans 15 amino acids. The DNA for the CDR3 is TGTGCCAGCAGTAGTAGCGGGCTGACCTACAATGAGCAGTTCTTC. Translating it yields CASSSSGLTYNEQFF.

By frequency in the sample, this clonotype is large. The chain uses TRBV29-1 and TRBJ2-2; TRBD2 agrees at 7 bases. CDR1 is SQVTM, CDR2 ANQGSEA, per germline. The V gene end was trimmed by 3 bases and the J gene end by 1 base; junction bases not matched to a gene: 5. The CDR3 runs 15 residues. Here the CDR3 DNA reads TGCAGCGTTGAGTTCGGACTAGAGAACACCGGGGAGCTGTTTTTT. Protein product: CSVEFGLENTGELFF.

The chain carries TRBV29-1 and TRBJ2-2; D unresolved. The CDR3 runs 14 residues. Germline V gives CDR1 SQVTM, CDR2 ANQGSEA. The ends were cut back, 4 bases at V and 0 bases at J, with 9 bases in the middle. CDR3 bases: TGCAGCGTTGCCACCTCGACGAACACCGGGGAGCTGTTTTTT. Protein: CSVATSTNTGELFF.

This clonotype was observed many times. The V and J genes are TRBV4-2 and TRBJ2-3; D ambiguous. The CDR3 runs 14 residues. Deletions cut 0 bases from V and 4 bases from J, with 8 bases between. Germline V CDR1 and CDR2: LGHNA, YNFKEQ. CDR3 residues: CASSQEPGPDTQYF. The CDR3, as DNA: TGTGCCAGCAGCCAAGAACCCGGGCCAGATACGCAGTATTTT.

The chain links TRBV29-1 to TRBJ2-5; D may be TRBD1 or TRBD2 (6 bases each). CDR1 SQVTM and CDR2 ANQGSEA come from the germline V gene. This CDR3 has 13 residues. V was pared by 2 bases and J by 4 bases, with 11 bases between. As DNA, the CDR3 is TGCAGCGTTGAAATCGGGGGCGGAGAGACCCAGTACTTC. Amino acids: CSVEIGGGETQYF.

This clonotype was observed at least ten times. V usage is TRBV6-6 and J usage is TRBJ1-1; D is unresolved. Per germline, CDR1 MNHNY and CDR2 SVGAGI (reference sequence). V was clipped by 2 bases and J by 8 bases, with 3 bases between them. The CDR3 has 10 residues. The CDR3 sequence: CASSYREAFF. In nucleotides, the CDR3 is TGTGCCAGCAGTTACAGGGAAGCTTTCTTT.

This chain joins TRBV20-1 and TRBJ2-5; tentatively, D is TRBD1 (6 bases). The CDR3 contains 15 residues. Trimming stripped 3 bases from V and 0 bases from J, with 14 bases between. Per the germline V gene, CDR1 is DFQATT and CDR2 is SNEGSKA (reference sequence). In DNA, the CDR3 is TGCAGTGCTAGCGGCCCCCGGGACAACCAAGAGACCCAGTACTTC. Its protein product is CSASGPRDNQETQYF.

This clonotype occurred a few times. The chain joins TRBV9 to TRBJ2-7, with 12 nucleotides matching TRBD1. The CDR3 is 16 amino acids. Trimming removed 2 bases from V and 2 bases from J; junction bases left unmatched: 5. Germline CDR1 is SGDLS and CDR2 is YYNGEE. For the CDR3, the DNA is TGTGCCAGCAGCGTCGGGACAGGGGGCTTCGCCTACGAGCAGTACTTC. Residues: CASSVGTGGFAYEQYF.

This clonotype was counted at least ten times. The DNA for the CDR3 is TGCAGTGCTAGACAACTAGCGGGACCCACAGATACGCAGTATTTT. It is translated as CSARQLAGPTDTQYF. The rearrangement joins TRBV20-1 to TRBJ2-3; TRBD2 agrees at 10 bases. V was clipped by 2 bases and J by 2 bases; unmatched bases: 4. This CDR3 has 15 amino acids. Germline lookup yields CDR1 DFQATT and CDR2 SNEGSKA (reference sequence).

The rearrangement uses TRBV20-1 and TRBJ2-3, with 13 bases that match TRBD2. Per the germline V gene, CDR1 is DFQATT and CDR2 is SNEGSKA (reference sequence). V shed 6 bases and J 6 bases; nucleotides not matched to a gene: 9. The CDR3 has 15 amino acids. The CDR3 sequence: CSAGTSGALGDTQYF. DNA of the CDR3: TGCAGTGCCGGGACTAGCGGGGCCCTTGGGGATACGCAGTATTTT.